Listed here is a single T cell receptor beta chain. Its antigen remains unidentified. Base-call qualities are not available, and no considerably larger clone is one nucleotide away. The cohort was made up of 666 healthy bone marrow donors. At the time of sampling, all cohort members were nominally healthy, though unrecorded immune exposures were likely present. The donor was CMV seronegative and was included in the group of a few hundred seronegative cohort members. Every donor gave a peripheral blood sample, and the peripheral blood mononuclear cells from that sample were used for TCR beta sequencing. Genomic DNA was extracted from the blood cell samples with the Qiagen DNeasy Blood Extraction Kit. Taken from the germline V gene (reference sequence), the CDR1 and CDR2 loops are MNHEY and SMNVEV. Spanning cysteine to phenylalanine, the CDR3 consists of 15 amino acids. The entry retains the CDR3 DNA only, 45 bases that are in frame from base 1. V is trimmed back by 5 bases and J by 4 bases, and the junction contains 4 bases that no gene match accounts for.

The sample comes from a study of cytomegalovirus exposure and HLA in healthy donors (dated by TCRdb to 2016 to 2017). Regarding the research as a whole: An earlier analysis of approximately 640 of the donors reported approximately 290 Gb of sequence data and 117 million unique TCR beta sequences from about 179 million T cells. The number of donors typed differed by locus, with about 629-630 for A, B, C, DRB1 and DQB1, around 500 for DQA1, over 600 for DPA1, and around 430 for DPB1. Roughly 5 DR-DQ haplotypes were handled as single units for association and clustering, since linkage in the cohort was strong. Donor age, sex, ethnicity and CMV serostatus were collected together with the repertoire data. The later analysis used no new phenotypic data to find candidate immune exposures, relying instead on TCR beta sequences and their occurrence across donors. The study aimed to test whether signatures of past pathogen exposure could be identified by cataloging public T cell receptors. The T cell repertoires of around 670 subjects were profiled by immunosequencing and related to cytomegalovirus serostatus. A separate validation cohort of roughly 130 different subjects was used in addition to the 666-subject first cohort. A later genetic analysis used genome-wide SNP genotypes for about three fifths of the 666 donors, treating that subset as a discovery cohort. All discovery cohort repertoires had been generated using a single sequencing platform. A later analysis re-analyzed previously published TCR beta repertoires from 650 to 800 donors and added high-resolution HLA genotyping to study TCR occurrence patterns. Among roughly 400 genotyped donors of the cohort, an average of about 240,000 unique TCR beta nucleotide sequences was sequenced per donor, of which 15% to 20% were non-productive. An earlier analysis of fewer than 750 of the donors used high-throughput TCR beta sequencing to judge whether each TCR beta V gene segment behaved as functional or pseudogenic. About 300 gigabases of sequencing data and approximately 85 million unique TCR sequences were included in an early release covering about 700 HLA-typed donors. The genetic ancestry cluster associated with self-reported Caucasian donors included about 81% of the approximately 400 genotyped donors. High-throughput TCR immunosequencing, statistical association of individual TCRs with disease status, and machine learning were combined to predict cytomegalovirus infection status. Both class I and class II loci were covered by HLA typing, at four-digit resolution.

Libraries were prepared through the immunoSEQ multiplex PCR assay. For the multiplex PCR, a mixture combining 60 forward primers for TCR Vbeta segments and 13 reverse primers for TCR Jbeta segments was used. The CDR3 region of rearranged TCR beta genes was amplified from genomic DNA by a multiplex PCR assay. Amplified TCR beta libraries were sequenced as 87-base-pair reads on the Illumina HiSeq System. From the authors' description of their analysis: In a later analysis, tens of millions of unique TCR beta chains were counted across the 650 to 750 repertoires, and roughly 10 million of these chains were shared by at least two donors. To remove PCR and sequencing errors, raw reads were error-corrected and collapsed into unique sequences using a nearest-neighbor algorithm that merged closely related sequences. V, D and J gene segments were assigned by aligning CDR3 sequences to IMGT reference sequences. For a sequence to be retained, at least a six-nucleotide match to both a V gene segment and a J gene segment was required. A rearrangement was called productive if the CDR3 had no stop codons and remained in frame with V and J, and every other rearrangement was called non-productive. CDR3 was defined according to IMGT convention as the region running from the second conserved V-encoded cysteine to the conserved J-encoded phenylalanine. Sequences without an unambiguous match to a single V gene segment were excluded from the earlier analysis of about 600 of the donors. An earlier analysis of roughly 590 of the donors called V segments functional above 56.7% productive rearrangements and segregating when the between-donor standard deviation exceeded 5%. A statistical classification framework was built for diagnosing cytomegalovirus status from the catalog of TCR beta chain sequences. In a later analysis, V and J genes were assigned by comparing TCR nucleotide sequences against IMGT/GENE-DB human TR gene sequences. In a later analysis, CDR3 sequences and most-parsimonious VDJ recombination scenarios were assigned using the TCRdist pipeline. In a later analysis, each TCR beta chain was defined by its CDR3 amino acid sequence together with its V-gene family, and reads lacking a unique V-gene family were excluded. A later analysis removed roughly 590 highly shared, low-generation-probability nucleotide sequences to deal with suspected cross-contamination and a sequencing artifact. In a later analysis, a clonal expansion index was calculated for each public chain from normalized within-repertoire ranks of inferred template counts. In a later analysis, generation probabilities were computed with a VDJ recombination model fitted to out-of-frame rearrangements, and the resulting probabilities were checked against IGoR. In a later analysis, hypergeometric tests were used to score TCR-TCR, TCR-HLA and TCR-CMV co-occurrence, with a repertoire-size bias correction applied to TCR pairs. A later analysis estimated false discovery rates by permuting HLA or CMV assignments 20 times. In a later analysis, co-occurring TCRs were grouped using DBSCAN, with TCRdist sequence similarity added in when clustering inside HLA-allele-positive subsets. Repertoires with fewer than 30,000 or more than 120,000 public chains, plus five repertoires with anomalous nucleotide sharing, were excluded from co-occurrence clustering. TCRdb took this table from immuneACCESS and kept in-frame rearrangements with V and J called. Such tables lack part of the clones; where checked against another copy, unresolved V genes explain under half of the gap, and the rest is unexplained. From that table come the V and J calls and clone size; the DNA was used to work out D and trimming. The table for this sample lists about 170,000 clones; roughly four fifths of them were counted only once. In total, the top ten clones hold less than 0.9% of the sample.

The full study reports these points: Because counts were too low, about 17 rarely observed V segments, including chromosome 9 orphons, were excluded from the earlier analysis of a few hundred of the donors. Assigning TCR associations to individual alleles was difficult when HLA alleles, especially DR and DQ, strongly co-occurred. A later analysis associated about 17,000 TCR beta sequences with specific HLA alleles at a false discovery rate of 0.05. In a later genetic analysis, fewer N-insertions in productive TCRs were reported among donors in an Asian-associated ancestry cluster than the roughly 670-donor mean. While some public TCRs were present in many individuals, most TCR sequences turned up only very rarely across donors. The sequencing pipeline was judged likely to have produced a cluster of highly shared sequence variants as a technical artifact. Immune exposure information for the cohort was limited to CMV serostatus. A later analysis reported that several top co-occurrence clusters appeared linked to parvovirus B19, influenza, CMV and Epstein-Barr virus. Broadly in line with IMGT annotations, most TCR beta V segments showed up in productive rearrangements about 87% or about 30% of the time in an earlier analysis of roughly 590 of the donors. In vitro tests confirmed that a few of the cytomegalovirus-associated TCR beta chains recognize cytomegalovirus antigens. V-gene and J-gene trimming of TCR beta chains was associated with a missense DCLRE1C variant in a later genetic analysis, and the association was replicated in an independent cohort. In the study, around 160 TCR beta chains were listed as associated with cytomegalovirus. The 87-base-pair reads could not distinguish some IMGT-functional V segments, including TRBV6-2 and TRBV6-3, so those segments were excluded. Correlated functional status among segregating V segments might reflect linkage disequilibrium, but an unknown experimental factor could not be ruled out. In a later analysis, TCR association rates were found to vary across HLA loci, with the most associated TCRs seen for DRB1 alleles and the fewest for HLA-C alleles. Most CMV-associated TCR beta chains appeared to be HLA-restricted in a later analysis, and the HLA associations seemed to be driven largely by CMV exposure. Cytomegalovirus status was reported to be diagnosed by the classifier with high specificity and sensitivity in both the original and validation cohorts. The cohort was sequenced for TCR beta chains only, and without alpha or paired-chain data the features that could be detected were limited. According to the authors, the approach could potentially be generalized to other disease states and immunological phenotypes. In a later analysis, HLA-associated TCR beta chains were found to be more clonally expanded and to have lower generation probabilities than equally common non-associated chains. HLA typing was unavailable for some donors at each locus, so association tests used only the typed subset. A further reported finding was that TCR beta sequences accurately predicted the HLA-A and HLA-B alleles for most subjects in the first cohort. Roughly uniform sequencing depth across donors was assumed in presence/absence analyses, although this assumption may not hold.

The clonotype originates from a female donor in good health and CMV-seronegative. The V gene is TRBV27 and the J gene is TRBJ2-5; 13 central bases correspond to TRBD2. The material sequenced was PBMCs. Here is the DNA: TGTGCCAGCAGTCCACGGACTAGCGGGAGAGAGACCCAGTACTTC. Its translation reads: CASSPRTSGRETQYF.